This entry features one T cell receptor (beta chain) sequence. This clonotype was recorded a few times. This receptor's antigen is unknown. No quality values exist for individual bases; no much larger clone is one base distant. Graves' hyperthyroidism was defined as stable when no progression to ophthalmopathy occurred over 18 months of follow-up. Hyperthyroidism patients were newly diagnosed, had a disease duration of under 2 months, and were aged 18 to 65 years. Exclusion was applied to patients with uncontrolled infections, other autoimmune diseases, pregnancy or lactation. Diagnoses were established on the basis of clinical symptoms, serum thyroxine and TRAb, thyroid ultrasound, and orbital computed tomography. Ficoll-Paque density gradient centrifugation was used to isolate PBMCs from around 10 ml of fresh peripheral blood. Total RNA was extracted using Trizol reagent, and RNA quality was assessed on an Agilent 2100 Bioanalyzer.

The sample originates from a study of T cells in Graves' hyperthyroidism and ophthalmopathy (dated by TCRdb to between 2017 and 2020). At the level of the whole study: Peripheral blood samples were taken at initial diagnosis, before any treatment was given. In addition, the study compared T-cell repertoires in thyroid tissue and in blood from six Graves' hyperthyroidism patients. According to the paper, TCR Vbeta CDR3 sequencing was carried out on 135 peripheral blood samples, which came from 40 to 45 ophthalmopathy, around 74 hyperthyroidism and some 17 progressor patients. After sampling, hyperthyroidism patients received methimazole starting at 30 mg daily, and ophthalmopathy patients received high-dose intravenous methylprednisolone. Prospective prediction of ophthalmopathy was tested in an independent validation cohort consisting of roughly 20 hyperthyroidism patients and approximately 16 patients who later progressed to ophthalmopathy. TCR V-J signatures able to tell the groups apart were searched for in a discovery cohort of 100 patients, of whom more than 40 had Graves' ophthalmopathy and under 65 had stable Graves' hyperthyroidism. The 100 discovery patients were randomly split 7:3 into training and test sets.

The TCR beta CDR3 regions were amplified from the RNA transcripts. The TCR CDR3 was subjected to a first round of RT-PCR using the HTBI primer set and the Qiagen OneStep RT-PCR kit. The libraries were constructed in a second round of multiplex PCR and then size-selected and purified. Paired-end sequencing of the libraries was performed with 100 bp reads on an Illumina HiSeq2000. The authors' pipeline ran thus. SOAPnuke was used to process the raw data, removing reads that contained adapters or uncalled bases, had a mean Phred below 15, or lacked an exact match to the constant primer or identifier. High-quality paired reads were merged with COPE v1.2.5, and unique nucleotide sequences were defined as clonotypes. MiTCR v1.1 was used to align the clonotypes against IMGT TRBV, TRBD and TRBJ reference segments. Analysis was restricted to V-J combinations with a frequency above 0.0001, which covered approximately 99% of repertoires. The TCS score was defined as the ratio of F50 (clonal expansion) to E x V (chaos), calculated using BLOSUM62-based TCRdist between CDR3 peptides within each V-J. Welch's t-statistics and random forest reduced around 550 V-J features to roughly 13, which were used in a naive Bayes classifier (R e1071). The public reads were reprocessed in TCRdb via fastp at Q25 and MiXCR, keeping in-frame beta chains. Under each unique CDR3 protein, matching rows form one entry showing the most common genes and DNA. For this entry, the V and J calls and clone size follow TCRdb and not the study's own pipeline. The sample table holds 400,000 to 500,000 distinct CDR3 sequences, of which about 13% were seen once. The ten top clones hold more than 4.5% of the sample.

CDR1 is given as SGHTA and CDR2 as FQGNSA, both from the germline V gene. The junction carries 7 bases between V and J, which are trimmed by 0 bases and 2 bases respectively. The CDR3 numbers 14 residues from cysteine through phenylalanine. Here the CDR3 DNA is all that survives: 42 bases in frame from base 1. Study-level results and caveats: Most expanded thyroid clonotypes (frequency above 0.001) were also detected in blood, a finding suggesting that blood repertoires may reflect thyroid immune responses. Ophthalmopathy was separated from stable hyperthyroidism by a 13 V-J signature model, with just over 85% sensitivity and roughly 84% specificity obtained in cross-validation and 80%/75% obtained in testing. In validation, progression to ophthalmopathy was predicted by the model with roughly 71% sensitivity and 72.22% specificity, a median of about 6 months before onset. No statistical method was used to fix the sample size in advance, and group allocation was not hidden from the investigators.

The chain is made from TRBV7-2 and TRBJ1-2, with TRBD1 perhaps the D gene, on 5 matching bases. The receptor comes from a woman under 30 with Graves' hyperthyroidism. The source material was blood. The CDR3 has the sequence CASSLAKGNYGYTF. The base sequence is TGTGCCAGCAGCTTAGCTAAGGGGAACTATGGCTACACCTTC.